The clone carrying this T cell receptor (beta chain) was seen just once. Its specificity is unknown. Being one base from a much bigger clone, this may be a read error. This CDR3 has 17 residues. The germline V gene encodes CDR1 SGHTA and CDR2 FQGNSA. The germline V and J ends were trimmed by 3 bases and 0 bases, with 15 bases remaining between them. TCRdb processed the PCR reads anew with MiXCR; each CDR3 protein has one entry. The sample contains about 510,000 distinct CDR3 sequences, about 25% of which appear only once. This sample is part of a study of molecular identifiers for immune sequencing clone quantification. The overall study: Four of five RNA aliquots from around 18,000 or 91,000 naive CD8 T cells were sequenced. Study results and caveats: Underestimation of highly expanded clone sizes could arise where identical TCR molecules share a barcode.

V gene TRBV7-2 combines with J gene TRBJ1-5, with a weak D call TRBD1 (5 bases). The sequence derives from a human donor in good health. Some libraries in this study had Jurkat cell RNA spiked in. Sequenced input: naive CD8+ T cells from blood, with Jurkat cell RNA spiked in. The subset: FACS-sorted CD8+CD4-CCR7+CD45RA+ naive T cells. The CDR3 coding sequence is TGTGCCAGCAGCTTCCCCCAGGGAAAGAATAGCAATCAGCCCCAGCATTTT. This codes for CASSFPQGKNSNQPQHF.